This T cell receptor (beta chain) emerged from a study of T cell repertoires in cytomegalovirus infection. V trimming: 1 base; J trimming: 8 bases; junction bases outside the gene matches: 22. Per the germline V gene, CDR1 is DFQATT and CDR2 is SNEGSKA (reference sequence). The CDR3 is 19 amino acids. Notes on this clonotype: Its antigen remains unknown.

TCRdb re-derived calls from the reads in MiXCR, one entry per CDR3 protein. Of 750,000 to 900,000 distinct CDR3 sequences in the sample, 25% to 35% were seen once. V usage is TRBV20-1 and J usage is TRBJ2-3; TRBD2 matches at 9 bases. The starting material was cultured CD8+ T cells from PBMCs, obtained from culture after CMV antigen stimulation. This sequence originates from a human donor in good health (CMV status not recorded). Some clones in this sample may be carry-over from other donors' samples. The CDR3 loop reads CSARVSPLGLAGTAPTQYF. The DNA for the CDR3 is TGCAGTGCTAGAGTCTCCCCGCTGGGGCTAGCGGGGACCGCGCCTACGCAGTATTTT.